One and the same sample provided the 12 T cell receptor beta chains below, sequenced in a study of blood T cell repertoires in COVID-19. Libraries were prepared by immunoSEQ multiplex PCR; TCRdb keeps only in-frame clonotypes and omits some of them. The table has 200,000 or so clones, 85% to 90% seen once. Input material: peripheral blood. The receptor set was obtained from a man aged 25-45 years with COVID-19, enrolled during active disease.

The chain recombines TRBV5-1 with TRBJ1-1, with a possible D match to TRBD1 (5 bases). The V and J ends lost 0 bases and 4 bases respectively, with 10 bases between them. Germline CDR1 reads SGHRS; CDR2 reads YFSETQ. The length of the CDR3 is 14 residues. The CDR3 region has the DNA TGCGCCAGCAGCTTGGGACAGTCGTCCACTGAAGCTTTCTTT. It translates to CASSLGQSSTEAFF. Full variable domain (outside the CDR3, taken from reference TRBV5-1 and TRBJ1-1): KAGVTQTPRYLIKTRGQQVTLSCSPISGHRSVSWYQQTPGQGLQFLFEYFSETQRNKGNFPGRFSGRQFSNSRSEMNVSTLELGDSALYLCASSLGQSSTEAFFGQGTRLTVV.

The rearrangement joins TRBV28 to TRBJ1-1; D call uncertain. This CDR3 spans 15 amino acids. Germline V CDR1 and CDR2: MDHEN, SYDVKM. Deletions cut 4 bases from V and 0 bases from J, with 12 bases between. CDR3 loop: CASSSPHSMNTEAFF. In nucleotides, the CDR3 is TGTGCCAGCAGTTCCCCCCACAGCATGAACACTGAAGCTTTCTTT.

This chain joins TRBV2 and TRBJ1-6; perhaps TRBD1 as D (6 bases). V lost 11 bases to trimming and J lost 7 bases, with 15 bases between them. CDR1 and CDR2 (germline): SNHLY, FYNNEI. The CDR3 is 13 residues long. The CDR3 DNA is TGTGCCGCTCACTCGGGACAAAATTCACCCCTCCACTTT. It codes for CAAHSGQNSPLHF.

The chain combines TRBV18 with TRBJ1-1; D gene uncertain. The CDR3 runs 16 residues. V was trimmed by 3 bases and J by 4 bases, leaving 18 bases between them. Germline CDR1 reads KGHSH; CDR2 reads LQKENI. CDR3 in amino acids: CASSPGLAETATEAFF. Written as DNA, the CDR3 is TGTGCCAGCTCACCCGGGTTGGCGGAGACGGCCACTGAAGCTTTCTTT.

This clone was picked up a small number of times. This chain connects TRBV5-4 to TRBJ2-7; 10 nucleotides agree with TRBD2. Trimming at V came to 4 bases and at J to 6 bases, leaving 10 bases not matched to a gene. Germline lookup yields CDR1 SGHNT and CDR2 YYREEE (reference sequence). This CDR3 contains 15 residues. The CDR3 bases are TGTGCCAGCAGCCCGGCTGGAGCGGGGGGGCGCGAGCAGTACTTC. Its translation is CASSPAGAGGREQYF.

The chain recombines TRBV6-5 with TRBJ1-1; D remains ambiguous. This CDR3 is built from 13 residues. Germline CDR1 reads MNHEY; CDR2 reads SVGAGI. V gave up 5 bases and J gave up 0 bases, with 7 bases separating them. The chain's CDR3 is CASSTIMNTEAFF. The DNA of the CDR3 is TGTGCCAGCAGTACTATCATGAACACTGAAGCTTTCTTT.

The chain combines TRBV10-3 with TRBJ2-7, with a tentative D call TRBD2 (5 bases). The CDR3 is 15 residues long. CDR1 ENHRY and CDR2 SYGVKD come from the germline V gene. The germline V and J ends were trimmed by 0 bases and 3 bases, with 12 bases remaining between them. The CDR3 loop is CAISESPAGNYEQYF. The CDR3 DNA is TGTGCCATCAGTGAGTCTCCGGCGGGTAACTACGAGCAGTACTTC.

This CDR3 reads CASSQAAGGAYEQYF. The CDR3 nucleotides are TGTGCCAGCAGCCAAGCGGCAGGGGGAGCCTACGAGCAGTACTTC. The genes are TRBV4-2 and TRBJ2-7; 7 nucleotides match TRBD1. Germline CDR1 and CDR2: LGHNA and YNFKEQ. The CDR3 has 15 amino acids. The V segment lost 1 base and the J segment 2 bases; nucleotides outside the gene matches: 5.

This chain links TRBV24-1 with TRBJ1-2; D is perhaps TRBD1 (6 bases). The germline gives CDR1 KGHDR, CDR2 SFDVKD. This CDR3 comprises 14 residues. V shed 7 bases and J shed 1 base, with 12 bases lying between them. This CDR3 is CATSEDSLNYGYTF. CDR3 sequence (DNA): TGTGCCACCAGCGAGGACAGCCTTAACTATGGCTACACCTTC.

DNA for the CDR3: TGTGCCAGCAGCTTATTCCCCGGCGGGAGGCCTGGCGGGGAGCTGTTTTTT. Encoded protein: CASSLFPGGRPGGELFF. The chain is built from TRBV5-4 and TRBJ2-2, with 8 positions matching TRBD2. CDR1 SGHNT and CDR2 YYREEE come from the germline V gene (reference sequence). Unmatched junction bases numbered 13, after V lost 2 bases and J lost 7 bases. CDR3 length: 17 amino acids.

J is TRBJ2-2 and V is TRBV7-6; a weak D match, TRBD2 (5 bases). Looked up from germline, CDR1 is SGHVS and CDR2 is FNYEAQ. The CDR3 length is 17 residues. The V end was cut by 0 bases, the J end by 6 bases, with 17 bases between. CDR3 loop: CASSLALIGSGAGELFF. The CDR3 region has the DNA TGTGCCAGCAGCTTAGCGCTTATAGGGTCCGGGGCCGGGGAGCTGTTTTTT.

The chain uses TRBV12-3 or TRBV12-4 and TRBJ1-2, with D tentatively TRBD1 (5 bases). V was shortened by 6 bases and J by 10 bases, with 12 bases between the two germline ends. This CDR3 has 11 amino acids. CDR3 bases: TGTGCCAGCAGCCTAGGGGCCTCCTACACCTTC. It codes for CASSLGASYTF.